Listed below are T cell receptor beta chains from one sample, sequenced in a study of shared clonotypes between healthy human individuals. This table comes from immunoSEQ multiplex PCR, and its TCRdb copy is limited to in-frame clones, with some not included. Here the sample spans 2 million to 2.5 million clones, approximately 90% being singletons. The sequenced sample consisted of naive CD4+ T cells from PBMCs. All receptors come from a man between 18 and 29 years old in good health. Some clones in this sample may be carry-over from other donors' samples. The CDR3 runs from the conserved cysteine through the conserved F or W. The listing skips clone size in some rows; elsewhere it reads once, few, many or a size class.

v_call	clone_size	j_call	cdr3_aa
TRBV19	.	TRBJ2-5	CASSRLAGGQETQYF
TRBV7-2	.	TRBJ1-1	CASSTDGLLTRAFF
TRBV28	.	TRBJ1-2	CAGGRSPNYGYTF
TRBV7-9	.	TRBJ2-7	CASRTDRGSYEQYF
TRBV5-1	.	TRBJ2-3	CASSLGGLAGADTQYF
TRBV28	.	TRBJ1-5	CASSPADNAVAGNQPQHF
TRBV5-1	.	TRBJ2-1	CASRDSGSYNEQFF
TRBV5-5	once	TRBJ1-5	CASSLNLRVNSNQPQHF
TRBV29-1	once	TRBJ1-1	CSGTGTFLDAEAFF
TRBV4-1	.	TRBJ2-3	CASSRGLARATQYF
TRBV7-8	.	TRBJ2-3	CASSRIDTQYF
TRBV10-3	.	TRBJ2-7	CAISEQSRSYEQYF
TRBV28	.	TRBJ1-2	CASSSRTGGYTF
TRBV4-3	.	TRBJ1-1	CASSYTGANTEAFF
TRBV28	.	TRBJ1-3	CASGRLDSLVSGNTIYF
TRBV5-1	.	TRBJ2-7	CASSLDEGPAYEQYF
TRBV7-9	.	TRBJ1-6	CASSPITGDNSPLHF
TRBV28	.	TRBJ2-7	CASSPRGDPYEQYF
TRBV5-8	.	TRBJ2-1	CASSLQHPSGGNEQFF
TRBV5-1	.	TRBJ1-1	CASSLGTGRLSEAFF
TRBV5-8	.	TRBJ1-2	CASTKTPSYGYTF
TRBV7-9	.	TRBJ1-2	CASSFENYGYTF
TRBV14	once	TRBJ2-3	CASSPISVSTDTQYF
TRBV11-2	.	TRBJ2-5	CASSHGRYQETQYF
TRBV9	.	TRBJ2-1	CASSVAGAGKDEQFF
TRBV19	few	TRBJ2-2	CASLGRINTGELFF
TRBV5-1	.	TRBJ1-3	CASSLPNLSSGNTIYF
TRBV7-2	.	TRBJ2-3	CASSRMGGSGDTQYF
TRBV5-1	few	TRBJ1-5	CASSLGLNQPQHF
TRBV7-9	.	TRBJ1-2	CASSPTQVWVGYTF
TRBV5-1	.	TRBJ1-3	CASSLGTASSGNTIYF
TRBV5-6	.	TRBJ1-3	CASSRDRGGGNTIYF
TRBV6-6	.	TRBJ2-3	CASSYLGDTQYF
TRBV4-2	.	TRBJ2-7	CASSRTPGLDNYEQYF
TRBV19	.	TRBJ2-7	CASSQDSGYEQYF
TRBV12-5	.	TRBJ2-1	CASGLGLAGGDEQFF
TRBV6-4	once	TRBJ2-1	CASSAGTANNEQFF
TRBV28	.	TRBJ2-2	CASSPPVANTGELFF
TRBV6-5	.	TRBJ1-2	CASSYSGRGMDGYTF
TRBV5-5	.	TRBJ1-5	CASSLWQGDQPQHF
TRBV19	.	TRBJ1-1	CASSIVRGLNTEAFF
TRBV9	.	TRBJ2-7	CASSVVGHSYEQYF
TRBV28	.	TRBJ1-2	CASSPSHGTANYGYTF
TRBV5-6	.	TRBJ2-7	CASSLSRYEQYF
TRBV5-1	.	TRBJ2-3	CASTTGQGYTDTQYF
TRBV6-5	.	TRBJ2-1	CASSYSIHQDNEQFF
TRBV5-1	.	TRBJ2-7	CASSPVGSGPAYEQYF
TRBV5-1	.	TRBJ2-4	CASSSGLVLAKNIQYF
TRBV4-1	.	.	CASSQGGLTPYEQYF
TRBV10-3	.	TRBJ2-5	CAIRAGAGTQYF
TRBV7-2	.	TRBJ2-7	CASSLMGTPTYEQYF
TRBV28	.	TRBJ1-3	CASRRGSSGNTIYF
TRBV5-6	.	TRBJ2-2	CASSFGVTNTGELFF
TRBV7-3	.	TRBJ1-3	CASSLWSGNTIYF
TRBV4-3	.	TRBJ2-5	CASSPRAQVAGVEGETQYF